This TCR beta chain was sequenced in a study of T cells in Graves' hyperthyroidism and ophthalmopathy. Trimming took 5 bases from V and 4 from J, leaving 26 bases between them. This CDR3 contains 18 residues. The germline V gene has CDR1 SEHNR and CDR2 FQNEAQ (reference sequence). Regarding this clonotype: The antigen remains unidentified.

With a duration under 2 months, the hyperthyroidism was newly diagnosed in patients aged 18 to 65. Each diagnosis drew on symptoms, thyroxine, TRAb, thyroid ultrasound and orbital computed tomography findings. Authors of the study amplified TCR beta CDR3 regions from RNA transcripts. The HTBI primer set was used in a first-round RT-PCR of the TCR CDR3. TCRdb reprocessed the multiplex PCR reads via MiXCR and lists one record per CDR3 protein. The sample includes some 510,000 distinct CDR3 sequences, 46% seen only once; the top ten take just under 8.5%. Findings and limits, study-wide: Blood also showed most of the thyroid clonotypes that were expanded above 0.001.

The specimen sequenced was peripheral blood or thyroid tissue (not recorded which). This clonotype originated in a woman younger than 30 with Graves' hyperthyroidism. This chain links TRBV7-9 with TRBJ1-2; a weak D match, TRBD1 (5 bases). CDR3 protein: CASSKAGTLEEELYGYTF. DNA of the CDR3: TGTGCCAGCAGCAAAGCCGGGACCCTGGAAGAAGAGCTCTATGGCTACACCTTC.